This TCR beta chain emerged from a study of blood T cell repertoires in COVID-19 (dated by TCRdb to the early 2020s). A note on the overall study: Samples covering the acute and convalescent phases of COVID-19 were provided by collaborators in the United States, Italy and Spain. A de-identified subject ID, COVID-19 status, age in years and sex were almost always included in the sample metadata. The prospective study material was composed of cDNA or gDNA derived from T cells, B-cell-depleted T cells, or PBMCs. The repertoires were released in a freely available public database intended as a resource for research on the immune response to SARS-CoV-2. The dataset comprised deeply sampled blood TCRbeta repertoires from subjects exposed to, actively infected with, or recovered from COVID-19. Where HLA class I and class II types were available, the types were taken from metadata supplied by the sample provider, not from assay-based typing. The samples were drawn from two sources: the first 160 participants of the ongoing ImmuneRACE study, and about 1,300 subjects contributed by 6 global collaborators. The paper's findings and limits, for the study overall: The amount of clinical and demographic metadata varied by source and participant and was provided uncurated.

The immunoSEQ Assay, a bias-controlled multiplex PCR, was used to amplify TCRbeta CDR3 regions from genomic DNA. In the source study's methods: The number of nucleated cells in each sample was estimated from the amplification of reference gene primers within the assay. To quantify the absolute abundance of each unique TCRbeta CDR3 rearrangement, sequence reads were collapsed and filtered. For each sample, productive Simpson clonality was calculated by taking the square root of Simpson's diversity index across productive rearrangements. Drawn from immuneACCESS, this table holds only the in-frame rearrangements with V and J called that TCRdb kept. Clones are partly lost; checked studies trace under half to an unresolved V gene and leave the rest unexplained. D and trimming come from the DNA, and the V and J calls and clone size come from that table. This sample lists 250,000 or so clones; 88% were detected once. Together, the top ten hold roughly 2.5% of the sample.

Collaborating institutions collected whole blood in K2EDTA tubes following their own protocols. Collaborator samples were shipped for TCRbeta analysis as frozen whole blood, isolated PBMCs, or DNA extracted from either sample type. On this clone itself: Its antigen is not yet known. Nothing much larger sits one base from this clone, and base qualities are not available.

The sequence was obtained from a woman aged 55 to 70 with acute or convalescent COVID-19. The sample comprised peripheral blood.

CDR3 sequence: CASSPGGAGGPNEQFF. The DNA is TGTGCCAGCAGCCCCGGTGGAGCGGGAGGGCCGAATGAGCAGTTCTTC. Recombination linked TRBV7-2 to TRBJ2-1, with 10 bases aligning to TRBD2. The CDR1 and CDR2 encoded by the germline V gene are SGHTA and FQGNSA. V has 5 bases trimmed and J has 7 bases trimmed; junction bases matching no gene number 11. Spanning cysteine to phenylalanine, the CDR3 consists of 16 amino acids. Here the CDR3 DNA is all that survives: 48 bases in frame from base 1.